The T cell receptor (beta chain) described here comes from a study of T cells after yellow fever vaccination. UMIs and a universal primer site were added when TCR cDNA was made by 5'RACE template switching. MiXCR was run by TCRdb on the 5' RACE reads, yielding one entry per CDR3 protein. The data hold about 360,000 distinct CDR3 sequences, with 6.2% observed a single time. There are many counts of this clonotype. The antigen is not known. Study observations and caveats: Abundant clonotypes from the bulk population could get into FACS-sorted repertoires as contaminants. Clonotype sharing between CD4 and CD8 compartments was small.

The CDR3 is made up of 12 amino acids. CDR1 is SQVTM, CDR2 ANQGSEA, per germline. Trimming stripped 5 bases from V and 9 bases from J, with 15 bases between. V usage is TRBV29-1 and J usage is TRBJ2-3; D not resolved. The sequence was collected from a man aged 30 to 45 who received the YFV17D yellow fever vaccine. Here the sequenced sample was PBMCs, taken 5 days after the yellow fever booster vaccination. CDR3 sequence reads: CSVLNGMDTQYF. CDR3 bases: TGCAGCGTTCTCAACGGAATGGACACGCAGTATTTT.